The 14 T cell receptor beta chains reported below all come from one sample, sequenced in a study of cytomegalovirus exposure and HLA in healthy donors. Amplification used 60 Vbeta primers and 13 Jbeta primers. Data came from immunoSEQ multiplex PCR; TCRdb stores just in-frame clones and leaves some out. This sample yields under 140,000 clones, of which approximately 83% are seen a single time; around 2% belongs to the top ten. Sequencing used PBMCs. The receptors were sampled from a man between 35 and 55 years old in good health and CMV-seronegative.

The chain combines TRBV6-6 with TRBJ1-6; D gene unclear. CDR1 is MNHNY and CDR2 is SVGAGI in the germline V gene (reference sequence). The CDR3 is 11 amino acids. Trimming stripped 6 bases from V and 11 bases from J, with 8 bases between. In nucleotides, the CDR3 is TGTGCCAGCAGAGGAGACCCACCCCTCCACTTT. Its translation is CASRGDPPLHF.

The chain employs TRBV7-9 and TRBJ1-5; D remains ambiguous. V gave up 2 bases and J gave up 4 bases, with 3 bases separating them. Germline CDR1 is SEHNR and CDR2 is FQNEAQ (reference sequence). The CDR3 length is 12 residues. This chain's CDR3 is CASSLPNQPQHF. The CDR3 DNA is TGTGCCAGCAGCTTACCGAATCAGCCCCAGCATTTT.

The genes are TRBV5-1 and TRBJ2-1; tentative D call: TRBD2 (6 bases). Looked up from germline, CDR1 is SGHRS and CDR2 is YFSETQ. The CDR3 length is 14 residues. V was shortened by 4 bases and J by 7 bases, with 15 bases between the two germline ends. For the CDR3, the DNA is TGCGCCAGCAGCAGGACGGCCGGGGGTAATGAGCAGTTCTTC. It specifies CASSRTAGGNEQFF. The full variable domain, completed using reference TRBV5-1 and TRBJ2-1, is KAGVTQTPRYLIKTRGQQVTLSCSPISGHRSVSWYQQTPGQGLQFLFEYFSETQRNKGNFPGRFSGRQFSNSRSEMNVSTLELGDSALYLCASSRTAGGNEQFFGPGTRLTVL.

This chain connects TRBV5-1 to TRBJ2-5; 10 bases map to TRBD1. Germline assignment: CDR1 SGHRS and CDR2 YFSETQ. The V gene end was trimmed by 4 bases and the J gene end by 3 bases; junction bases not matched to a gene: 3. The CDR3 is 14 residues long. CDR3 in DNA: TGCGCCAGCAGCCCTGGACAGGGGGAAGAGACCCAGTACTTC. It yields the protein CASSPGQGEETQYF. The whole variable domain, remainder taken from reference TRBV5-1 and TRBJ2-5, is KAGVTQTPRYLIKTRGQQVTLSCSPISGHRSVSWYQQTPGQGLQFLFEYFSETQRNKGNFPGRFSGRQFSNSRSEMNVSTLELGDSALYLCASSPGQGEETQYFGPGTRLLVL.

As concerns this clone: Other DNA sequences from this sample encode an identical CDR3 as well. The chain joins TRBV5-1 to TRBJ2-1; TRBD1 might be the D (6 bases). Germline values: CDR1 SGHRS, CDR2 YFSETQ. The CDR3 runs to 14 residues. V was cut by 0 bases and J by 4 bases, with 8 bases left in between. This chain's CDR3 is CASSLGQGYNEQFF. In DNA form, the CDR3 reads TGCGCCAGCAGCTTGGGGCAGGGGTACAATGAGCAGTTCTTC.

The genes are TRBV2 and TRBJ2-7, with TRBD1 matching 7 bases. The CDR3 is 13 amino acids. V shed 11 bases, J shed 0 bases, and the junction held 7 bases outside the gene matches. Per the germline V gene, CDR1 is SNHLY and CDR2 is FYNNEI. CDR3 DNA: TGTGCCGAAGGGGCAGGGGGCTCCTACGAGCAGTACTTC. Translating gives CAEGAGGSYEQYF.

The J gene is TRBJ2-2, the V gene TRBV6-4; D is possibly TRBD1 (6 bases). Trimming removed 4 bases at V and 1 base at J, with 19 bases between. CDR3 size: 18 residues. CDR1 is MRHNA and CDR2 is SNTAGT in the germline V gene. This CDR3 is CASSVEAIYRENTGELFF. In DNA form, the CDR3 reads TGTGCCAGCAGTGTTGAGGCTATCTACAGGGAGAACACCGGGGAGCTGTTTTTT.

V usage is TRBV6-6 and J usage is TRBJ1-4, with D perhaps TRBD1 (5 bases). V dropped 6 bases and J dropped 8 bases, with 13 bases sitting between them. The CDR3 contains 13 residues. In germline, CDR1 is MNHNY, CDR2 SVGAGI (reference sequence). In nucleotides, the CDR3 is TGTGCCAGCAGATCCCGGGAGGGGGAAAAACTGTTTTTT. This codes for CASRSREGEKLFF.

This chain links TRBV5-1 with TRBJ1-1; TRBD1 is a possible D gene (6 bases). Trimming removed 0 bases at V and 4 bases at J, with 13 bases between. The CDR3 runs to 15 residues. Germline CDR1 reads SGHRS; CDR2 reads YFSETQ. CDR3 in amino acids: CASSLEGEWVTEAFF. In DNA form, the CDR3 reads TGCGCCAGCAGCTTGGAGGGGGAGTGGGTCACTGAAGCTTTCTTT.

CDR3 in DNA: TGCGCCAGCAGCCAGGGACAGGCCGACTATGGCTACACCTTC. Residues: CASSQGQADYGYTF. J is TRBJ1-2 and V is TRBV5-1, with 8 bases identical to TRBD1. Looked up from germline, CDR1 is SGHRS and CDR2 is YFSETQ. With 4 bases clipped from V and 3 bases from J, the junction kept 5 bases outside the gene matches. The CDR3 is 14 amino acids.

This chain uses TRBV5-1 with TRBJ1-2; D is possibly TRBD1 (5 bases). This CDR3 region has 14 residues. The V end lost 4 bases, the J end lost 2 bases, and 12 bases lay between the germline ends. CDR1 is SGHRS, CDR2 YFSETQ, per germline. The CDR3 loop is CASSPMGGNYGYTF. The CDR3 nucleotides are TGCGCCAGCAGCCCTATGGGGGGGAACTATGGCTACACCTTC.

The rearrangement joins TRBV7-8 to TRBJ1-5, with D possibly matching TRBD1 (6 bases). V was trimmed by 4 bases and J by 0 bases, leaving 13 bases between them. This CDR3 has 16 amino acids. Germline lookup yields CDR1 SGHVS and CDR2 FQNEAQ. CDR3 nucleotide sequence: TGTGCCAGCAGCTCCGGACAGATTGATAGCAATCAGCCCCAGCATTTT. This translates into CASSSGQIDSNQPQHF. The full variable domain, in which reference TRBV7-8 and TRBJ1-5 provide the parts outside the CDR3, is GAGVSQSPRYKVAKRGQDVALRCDPISGHVSLFWYQQALGQGPEFLTYFQNEAQLDKSGLPSDRFFAERPEGSVSTLKIQRTQQEDSAVYLCASSSGQIDSNQPQHFGDGTRLSIL.

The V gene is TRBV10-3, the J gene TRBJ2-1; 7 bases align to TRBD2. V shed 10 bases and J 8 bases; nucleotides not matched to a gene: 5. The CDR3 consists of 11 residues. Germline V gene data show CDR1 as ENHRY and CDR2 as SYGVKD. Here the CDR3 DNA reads TGTGCCACCGGGACTACCGATGAGCAGTTCTTC. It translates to CATGTTDEQFF.

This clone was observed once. The CDR3 coding sequence is TGTGCCAGCAGTGTCGTGGGGGCGCGGTACGAGCAGTACTTC. Amino acids: CASSVVGARYEQYF. The chain links TRBV2 to TRBJ2-7; possibly TRBD1 for D (6 bases). The germline CDR1 and CDR2 sequences are SNHLY and FYNNEI. This CDR3 is 14 amino acids long. V was trimmed by 4 bases and J by 4 bases, leaving 14 bases between them.